These 23 T cell receptor beta chains originate from one sample sequenced in a study of metastatic and nonmetastatic thyroid tumors. TCRdb reprocessed the PCR reads via MiXCR. The table shows roughly 89,000 clones, with roughly an eighth occurring only once. Patients underwent thyroid surgery, and none had received any treatment before it. Sequenced: tumor tissue. The receptors here all came from a female donor with papillary thyroid cancer or a benign thyroid nodule (not recorded which). Some clones in this sample may be carry-over from other donors' samples.

This clone has ten or more counts. The gene calls are TRBV7-6 and TRBJ2-7, with D perhaps TRBD2 (7 bases). V was cut by 0 bases and J by 7 bases, with 13 bases left in between. The germline V gene encodes CDR1 SGHVS and CDR2 FNYEAQ. This CDR3 has 14 residues. CDR3 coding DNA: TGTGCCAGCAGCTTAGCTGGGGGGGGGCGGGAGCAGTACTTC. It encodes CASSLAGGGREQYF. The variable domain in full, with the rest retrieved from reference TRBV7-6 and TRBJ2-7, is GAGVSQSPRYKVTKRGQDVALRCDPISGHVSLYWYRQALGQGPEFLTYFNYEAQQDKSGLPNDRFSAERPEGSISTLTIQRTEQRDSAMYRCASSLAGGGREQYFGPGTRLTVT.

Remarks on this clone: This clone may be a read error of a much larger clone one base away. V usage is TRBV19 and J usage is TRBJ2-3; D may match TRBD1 or TRBD2 (5 bases each). Germline V CDR1 and CDR2: LNHDA, SQIVND (reference sequence). V lost 5 bases to trimming and J lost 3 bases, with 9 bases between them. CDR3 length: 13 amino acids. The CDR3 DNA reads TGTGCCAGTAGTGAGGGGCATACAGATACGCAGTATTTT. Translating gives CASSEGHTDTQYF.

A word on this clone: A much bigger clone sits one base away, suggesting this may be a read error. The sample has other DNA sequences that encode this CDR3 too. This sequence joins TRBV7-7 and TRBJ1-1; D not certain. There are 13 residues in the CDR3. Germline CDR1 reads SSHAT; CDR2 reads FNYEAQ (reference sequence). Here the CDR3 reads CASSLLFNTEAFF. In DNA form, the CDR3 reads TGTGCTAGCAGCTTACTTTTTAACACTGAAGCTTTCTTT.

This clone was counted only a few times. Possible read error: a much larger clone is one base away. The same CDR3 also results from other DNA sequences found in this sample. The genes are TRBV27 and TRBJ1-4; 7 bases are a match to TRBD1. V dropped 5 bases and J dropped 9; count of bases not matched to a gene: 12. Per germline, CDR1 MNHEY and CDR2 SMNVEV (reference sequence). CDR3 length: 15 amino acids. CDR3 region: CASSPRTGGVKKLFF. The CDR3 DNA sequence: TGTGCCAGCAGTCCAAGGACAGGCGGAGTGAAAAAACTGTTTTTT.

The table lists this clone with many counts. CDR3 region: CAISDQDRIYGYTF. The CDR3 bases are TGTGCCATCAGTGATCAGGACAGGATCTATGGCTACACCTTC. The chain carries TRBV10-3 and TRBJ1-2; 7 nucleotides agree with TRBD1. Germline CDR1 ENHRY, CDR2 SYGVKD. There are 14 residues in the CDR3. Trimming cost V 3 bases and J 4 bases; bases outside gene matches: 5.

The V call is TRBV11-1, the J call TRBJ2-1; the match to TRBD2 covers 12 bases. The germline V gene encodes CDR1 SGHAT and CDR2 FQDESV (reference sequence). V trimming: 4 bases; J trimming: 0 bases; junction bases outside the gene matches: 10. This CDR3 is built from 19 residues. The CDR3 region has the DNA TGTGCCAGCAGCTATGGACTAGCGGGAACGTATAGCTCCTACAATGAGCAGTTCTTC. Translated: CASSYGLAGTYSSYNEQFF.

This clone appeared many times. The rearrangement joins TRBV7-2 to TRBJ1-5, with TRBD1 matching over 8 bases. Germline V gene data show CDR1 as SGHTA and CDR2 as FQGNSA. This CDR3 has 13 residues. V gave up 5 bases and J gave up 7 bases; unmatched junction bases: 4. The CDR3 loop is CASSPDRVQPQHF. In DNA form, the CDR3 reads TGTGCCAGCAGCCCGGACAGGGTCCAGCCCCAGCATTTT.

Points on this clone: One end of the junction varies from germline; a read error may be responsible. The J gene is TRBJ2-7, the V gene TRBV9, with 7 bases lining up with TRBD1. Germline V lookup: CDR1 SGDLS, CDR2 YYNGEE. This CDR3 has 15 residues. The CDR3 is CASSVGQDRRHERYF. In DNA form, the CDR3 reads TGTGCCAGCAGCGTAGGTCAGGACAGGAGGCACGAGCGGTACTTC.

In this sample, this clone turned up a few times. A much larger clone is a single base away; this may be a read error. The chain carries TRBV20-1 and TRBJ1-1; D is unresolved. This CDR3 spans 12 amino acids. Germline-derived CDR1 and CDR2 are DFQATT and SNEGSKA (reference sequence). Trimming removed 5 bases at V and 6 bases at J, with 13 bases between. The CDR3: CSAAIPRSEAFF. Here the CDR3 DNA reads TGCAGTGCTGCCATCCCTCGGTCTGAAGCTTTCTTT.

This clone was detected only a few times. This sequence may be a read error, since a much larger clone differs from it by one base. The identical CDR3 is also encoded by other nucleotide sequences in the sample. This chain uses TRBV5-1 with TRBJ2-7, with D possibly called TRBD1 or TRBD2 (5 bases each). Germline V lookup: CDR1 SGHRS, CDR2 YFSETQ. This CDR3 is built from 11 residues. In DNA form, the CDR3 reads TGCGCCAGCAGCTCTCCCGGGACCACCAACTTC. Protein: CASSSPGTTNF.

Many counts were recorded for this clone. This chain connects TRBV6-2 or TRBV6-3 to TRBJ2-2, with 10 bases that match TRBD2. The J segment lost 5 bases and the V segment lost 9 bases, leaving 9 bases of the junction unmatched. Germline CDR1 is MNHEY and CDR2 is SVGEGT. This CDR3 spans 15 amino acids. The CDR3 here is CASLWTSGRTGELFF. DNA of the CDR3: TGTGCCAGTCTGTGGACTAGCGGTAGGACCGGGGAGCTGTTTTTT.

This clone was observed at least ten times. The chain uses TRBV10-2 and TRBJ1-1; D is possibly TRBD1 (5 bases). CDR1 and CDR2 (germline): WSHSY, SAAADI. CDR3 length: 14 amino acids. V lost 7 bases and J 4 bases, leaving 16 bases between the germline ends. CDR3 sequence: CASTRGRGRTEAFF. CDR3 in DNA: TGCGCCAGCACCCGAGGTAGGGGTCGCACTGAAGCTTTCTTT.

By share, this clone counts as medium-sized. This rearrangement joins TRBV11-3 to TRBJ2-1; 7 bases agree with TRBD2. Germline V gives CDR1 SGHNT, CDR2 YENEEA. V was pared by 5 bases and J by 6 bases, with 7 bases of the junction left unmatched. The CDR3 extends over 14 amino acids. The DNA of the CDR3 is TGTGCCAGCAGCCCAGCGGGACTACCCAATGAGCAGTTCTTC. Translation gives CASSPAGLPNEQFF.

With regard to this clone: At one end the junction does not follow the germline gene, possibly because of a read error. V and J are TRBV6-1 and TRBJ1-1; D is perhaps TRBD1 (5 bases). CDR1 MNHNS and CDR2 SASEGT come from the germline V gene. The CDR3 spans 14 residues. The CDR3 loop is CASRRDGVTLEVFF. In DNA, the CDR3 is TGTGCCAGCCGACGGGACGGGGTCACCCTCGAAGTTTTCTTT.

In its sample, this clone was seen many times. This chain links TRBV10-3 with TRBJ2-7; D not certain. Germline V gives CDR1 ENHRY, CDR2 SYGVKD. Trimming took off 0 bases at V and 4 bases at J, with 7 bases between the two ends. This CDR3 is 13 amino acids long. CDR3 in amino acids: CAISESSSYEQYF. Here the CDR3 DNA reads TGTGCCATCAGTGAGTCTAGCTCATACGAGCAGTACTTC.

This clone showed up just a few times. This may be a read error, as it is one base from a much larger clone. This same CDR3 is encoded by further DNA sequences in the sample. This sequence joins TRBV19 and TRBJ1-1; D is perhaps TRBD1 (5 bases). The CDR3 contains 13 residues. Germline V gene sequence: CDR1 LNHDA, CDR2 SQIVND (reference sequence). CDR3 protein: CASSIPGSTEAFF. The CDR3 DNA follows: TGTGCCAGTAGTATACCAGGGAGCACTGAGGCTTTCTTT.

This clone was seen repeatedly, ten times or more. V is TRBV11-3 and J is TRBJ2-3; maybe TRBD2 (5 bases). V lost 4 bases, J lost 2 bases, and 13 bases lay in between. This CDR3 contains 15 residues. The V gene's germline CDR1 is SGHNT and CDR2 YENEEA. This chain's CDR3 is CASSSRGWLTDTQYF. The CDR3 DNA reads TGTGCCAGCAGCTCCCGGGGTTGGCTCACAGATACGCAGTATTTT. The full variable domain, in which reference TRBV11-3 and TRBJ2-3 provide the parts outside the CDR3, is EAGVVQSPRYKIIEKKQPVAFWCNPISGHNTLYWYLQNLGQGPELLIRYENEEAVDDSQLPKDRFSAERLKGVDSTLKIQPAELGDSAVYLCASSSRGWLTDTQYFGPGTRLTVL.

This clone has ten or more counts. The chain joins TRBV6-5 to TRBJ2-3; TRBD2 matches 7 bases. CDR3 size: 15 residues. Trimming took 1 base from V and 1 from J; bases not matched to a gene: 2. The V gene's germline CDR1 is MNHEY and CDR2 SVGAGI. CDR3 amino acids: CASSYYAGGTDTQYF. The CDR3 DNA follows: TGTGCCAGCAGTTACTATGCGGGAGGCACAGATACGCAGTATTTT.

This clone has a handful of counts. This sequence joins TRBV28 and TRBJ2-1, with TRBD2 matching over 8 bases. The trim removed 5 bases at V and 3 bases at J, leaving 12 bases unmatched. This CDR3 has 17 residues. Germline assignment: CDR1 MDHEN and CDR2 SYDVKM. The CDR3: CASSPLAPGLGYNEQFF. The CDR3 DNA is TGTGCCAGCAGTCCGCTCGCCCCGGGACTAGGCTACAATGAGCAGTTCTTC.

CDR3 sequence (DNA): TGTGCCAGCAGTCGGCCGCTCAACACTGAAGCTTTCTTT. Its protein is CASSRPLNTEAFF. The V call is TRBV6-2 or TRBV6-3, the J call TRBJ1-1; D is ambiguous. The germline V and J ends were trimmed by 5 bases and 2 bases, with 9 bases remaining between them. Germline-derived CDR1 and CDR2 are MNHEY and SVGEGT. The CDR3 covers 13 residues.

At least ten counts were recorded for this clone. The chain recombines TRBV9 with TRBJ2-2; TRBD1 aligns across 10 bases. The CDR3 has 15 residues. Germline CDR1 is SGDLS and CDR2 is YYNGEE. Trimming removed 4 bases from V and 7 bases from J; junction bases left unmatched: 7. The CDR3 reads CASSPRQGAIGELFF. CDR3 sequence (DNA): TGTGCCAGCAGCCCCCGACAGGGGGCAATCGGGGAGCTGTTTTTT.

This clone occurred many times. CDR3 region: CASSIDASGPQYF. In DNA, the CDR3 is TGTGCCAGTAGTATAGATGCTAGCGGTCCACAGTACTTC. The chain carries TRBV19 and TRBJ2-7; 7 bases fit TRBD2. V lost 0 bases and J lost 10; bases outside the gene matches: 6. CDR1 is LNHDA, CDR2 SQIVND, per germline (reference sequence). The CDR3 runs to 13 residues.

In its sample, this clone was seen a few times. This may stem from a read error, because a much larger clone lies one nucleotide away. The chain combines TRBV7-9 with TRBJ2-5, with 12 bases that match TRBD2. This CDR3 is built from 16 residues. Trimming took 3 bases from V and 2 from J; bases not matched to a gene: 4. Germline V lookup: CDR1 SEHNR, CDR2 FQNEAQ (reference sequence). As DNA, the CDR3 is TGTGCCAGCAGCTTCGTACTAGCGGGAGGACAAGAGACCCAGTACTTC. Its translation: CASSFVLAGGQETQYF.